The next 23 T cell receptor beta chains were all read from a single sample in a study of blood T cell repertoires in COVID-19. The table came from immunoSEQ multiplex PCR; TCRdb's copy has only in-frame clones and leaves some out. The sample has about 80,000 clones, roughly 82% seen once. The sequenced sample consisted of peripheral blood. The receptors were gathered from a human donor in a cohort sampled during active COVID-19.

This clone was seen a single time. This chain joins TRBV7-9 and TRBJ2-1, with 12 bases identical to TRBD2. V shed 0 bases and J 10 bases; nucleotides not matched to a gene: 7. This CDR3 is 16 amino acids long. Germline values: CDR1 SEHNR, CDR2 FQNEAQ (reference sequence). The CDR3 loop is CASSLALAGGPREQFF. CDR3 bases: TGTGCCAGCAGCTTAGCCCTAGCGGGGGGGCCTAGGGAGCAGTTCTTC. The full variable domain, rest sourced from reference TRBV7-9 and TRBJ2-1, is DTGVSQNPRHKITKRGQNVTFRCDPISEHNRLYWYRQTLGQGPEFLTYFQNEAQLEKSRLLSDRFSAERPKGSFSTLEIQRTEQGDSAMYLCASSLALAGGPREQFFGPGTRLTVL.

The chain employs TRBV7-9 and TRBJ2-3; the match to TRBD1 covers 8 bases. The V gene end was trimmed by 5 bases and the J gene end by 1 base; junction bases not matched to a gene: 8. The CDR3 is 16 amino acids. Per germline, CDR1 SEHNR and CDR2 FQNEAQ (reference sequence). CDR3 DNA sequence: TGTGCCAGCAGCCCCTCGGACAGGGATGGCACAGATACGCAGTATTTT. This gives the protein CASSPSDRDGTDTQYF.

This CDR3 is CASSKAIRQSNSPLHF. The CDR3 coding sequence is TGTGCCAGCAGCAAAGCGATCCGACAGTCTAATTCACCCCTCCACTTT. The chain couples TRBV21-1 to TRBJ1-6; the D segment call TRBD1 is taken from the table without a DNA check. TRBV21-1 is labeled a pseudogene. This CDR3 spans 16 amino acids.

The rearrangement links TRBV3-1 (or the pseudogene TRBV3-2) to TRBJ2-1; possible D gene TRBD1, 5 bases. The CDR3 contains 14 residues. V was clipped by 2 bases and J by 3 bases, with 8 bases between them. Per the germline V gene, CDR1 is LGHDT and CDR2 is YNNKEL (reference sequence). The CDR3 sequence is CASSQLDNYNEQFF. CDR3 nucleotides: TGTGCCAGCAGCCAACTGGACAACTACAATGAGCAGTTCTTC.

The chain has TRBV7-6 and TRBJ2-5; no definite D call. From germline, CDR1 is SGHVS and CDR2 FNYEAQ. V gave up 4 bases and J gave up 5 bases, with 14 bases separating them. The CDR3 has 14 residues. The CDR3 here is CASSSPSLRETQYF. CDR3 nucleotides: TGTGCCAGCAGCTCACCTTCACTACGGGAGACCCAGTACTTC.

CDR3 amino acids: CASSLGTGPEQYF. CDR3 coding DNA: TGTGCCAGCAGTTTAGGGACAGGGCCCGAGCAGTACTTC. The rearrangement links TRBV27 to TRBJ2-7, with 9 bases matching TRBD1. This CDR3 region has 13 residues. With V trimmed by 2 bases and J by 6 bases, 2 bases remained unmatched. The V gene's germline CDR1 is MNHEY and CDR2 SMNVEV (reference sequence).

The chain's CDR3 is CASSGGRGGFNQPQHF. Written as DNA, the CDR3 is TGTGCCAGCAGCGGGGGGAGAGGAGGATTCAATCAGCCCCAGCATTTT. The chain links TRBV5-8 to TRBJ1-5, with D possibly being TRBD1 (5 bases). Germline lookup yields CDR1 SGHTS and CDR2 YDEGEE. The CDR3 consists of 16 residues. Trimming shortened V by 4 bases and J by 3 bases, and 17 bases separated the two germline ends.

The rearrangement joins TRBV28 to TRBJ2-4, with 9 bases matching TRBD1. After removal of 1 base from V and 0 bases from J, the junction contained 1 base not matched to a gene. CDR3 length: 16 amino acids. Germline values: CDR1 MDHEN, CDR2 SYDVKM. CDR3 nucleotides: TGTGCCAGCAGTTTATCGGGACAGGGAGCCAAAAACATTCAGTACTTC. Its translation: CASSLSGQGAKNIQYF.

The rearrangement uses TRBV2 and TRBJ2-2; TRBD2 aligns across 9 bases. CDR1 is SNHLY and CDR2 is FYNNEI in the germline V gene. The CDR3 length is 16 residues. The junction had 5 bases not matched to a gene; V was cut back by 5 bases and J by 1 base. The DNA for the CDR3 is TGTGCCAGCAGTAGAGCGGGGGGCTTGAACACCGGGGAGCTGTTTTTT. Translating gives CASSRAGGLNTGELFF.

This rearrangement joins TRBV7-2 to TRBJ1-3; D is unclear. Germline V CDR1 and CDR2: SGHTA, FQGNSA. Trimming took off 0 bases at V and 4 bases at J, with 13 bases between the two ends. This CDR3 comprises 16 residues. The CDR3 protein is CASSLADRVSGNTIYF. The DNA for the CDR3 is TGTGCCAGCAGCTTAGCGGATCGGGTTTCAGGAAACACCATATATTTT.

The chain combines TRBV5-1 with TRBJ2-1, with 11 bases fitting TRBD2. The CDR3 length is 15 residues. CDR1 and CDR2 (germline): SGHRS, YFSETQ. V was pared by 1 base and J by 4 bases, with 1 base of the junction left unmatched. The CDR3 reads CASSLIAGGYNEQFF. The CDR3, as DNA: TGCGCCAGCAGCTTGATAGCGGGGGGGTACAATGAGCAGTTCTTC.

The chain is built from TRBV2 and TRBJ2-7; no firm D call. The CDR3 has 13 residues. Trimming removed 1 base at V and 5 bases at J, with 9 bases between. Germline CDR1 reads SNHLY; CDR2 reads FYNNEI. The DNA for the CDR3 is TGTGCCAGCAGTGAAGAGCAGCGCCACGAGCAGTACTTC. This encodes CASSEEQRHEQYF. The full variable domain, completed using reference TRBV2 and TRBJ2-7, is EPEVTQTPSHQVTQMGQEVILRCVPISNHLYFYWYRQILGQKVEFLVSFYNNEISEKSEIFDDQFSVERPDGSNFTLKIRSTKLEDSAMYFCASSEEQRHEQYFGPGTRLTVT.

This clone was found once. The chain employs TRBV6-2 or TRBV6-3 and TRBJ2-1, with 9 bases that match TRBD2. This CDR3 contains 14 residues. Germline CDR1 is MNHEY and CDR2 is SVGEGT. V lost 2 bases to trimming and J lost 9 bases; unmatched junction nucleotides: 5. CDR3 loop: CASSYEAGGGEQFF. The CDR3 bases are TGTGCCAGCAGTTACGAGGCGGGGGGGGGTGAGCAGTTCTTC.

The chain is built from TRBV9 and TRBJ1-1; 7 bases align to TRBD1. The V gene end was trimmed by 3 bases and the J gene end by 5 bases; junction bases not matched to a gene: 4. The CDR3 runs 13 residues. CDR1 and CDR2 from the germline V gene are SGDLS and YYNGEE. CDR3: CASSAYRGTEAFF. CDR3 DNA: TGTGCCAGCAGCGCCTACAGGGGAACTGAAGCTTTCTTT.

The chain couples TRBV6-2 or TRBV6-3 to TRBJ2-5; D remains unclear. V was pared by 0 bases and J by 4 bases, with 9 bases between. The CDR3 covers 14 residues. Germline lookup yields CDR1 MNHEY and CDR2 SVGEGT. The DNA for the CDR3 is TGTGCCAGCAGTTACTCGACTTTCTCAGAGACCCAGTACTTC. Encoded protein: CASSYSTFSETQYF.

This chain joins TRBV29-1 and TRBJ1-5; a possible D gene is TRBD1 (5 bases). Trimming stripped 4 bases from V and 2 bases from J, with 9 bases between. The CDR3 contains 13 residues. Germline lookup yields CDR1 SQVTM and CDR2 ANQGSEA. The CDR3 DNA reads TGCAGCGTTGTAGCACAGGGCAATCAGCCCCAGCATTTT. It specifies CSVVAQGNQPQHF.

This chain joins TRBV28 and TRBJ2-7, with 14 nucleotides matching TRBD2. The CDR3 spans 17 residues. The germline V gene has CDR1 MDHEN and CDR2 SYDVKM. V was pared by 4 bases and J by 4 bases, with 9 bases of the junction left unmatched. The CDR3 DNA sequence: TGTGCCAGCAGTTGGCCGAGACTAGCGGGGGGGACGTACGAGCAGTACTTC. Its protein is CASSWPRLAGGTYEQYF.

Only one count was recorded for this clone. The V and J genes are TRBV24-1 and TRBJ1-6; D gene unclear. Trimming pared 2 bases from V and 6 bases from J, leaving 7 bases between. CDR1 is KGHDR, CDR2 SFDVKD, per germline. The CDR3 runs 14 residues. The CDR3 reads CATSDSAGNSPLHF. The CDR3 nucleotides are TGTGCCACCAGTGATTCGGCGGGTAATTCACCCCTCCACTTT.

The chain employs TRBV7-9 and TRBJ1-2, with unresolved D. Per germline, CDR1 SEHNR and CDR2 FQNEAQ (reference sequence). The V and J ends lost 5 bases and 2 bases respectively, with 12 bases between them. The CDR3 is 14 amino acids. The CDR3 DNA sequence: TGTGCCAGCAGCCGCATTGGAGAAAACTATGGCTACACCTTC. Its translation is CASSRIGENYGYTF.

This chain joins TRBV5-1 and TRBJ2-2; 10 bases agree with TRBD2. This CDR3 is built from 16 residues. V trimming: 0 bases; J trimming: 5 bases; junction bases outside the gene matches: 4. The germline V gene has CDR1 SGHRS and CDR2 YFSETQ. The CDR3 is CASSLALAGATGELFF. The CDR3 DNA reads TGCGCCAGCAGCTTGGCCCTAGCGGGGGCGACCGGGGAGCTGTTTTTT. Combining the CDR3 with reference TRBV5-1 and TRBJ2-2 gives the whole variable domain KAGVTQTPRYLIKTRGQQVTLSCSPISGHRSVSWYQQTPGQGLQFLFEYFSETQRNKGNFPGRFSGRQFSNSRSEMNVSTLELGDSALYLCASSLALAGATGELFFGEGSRLTVL.

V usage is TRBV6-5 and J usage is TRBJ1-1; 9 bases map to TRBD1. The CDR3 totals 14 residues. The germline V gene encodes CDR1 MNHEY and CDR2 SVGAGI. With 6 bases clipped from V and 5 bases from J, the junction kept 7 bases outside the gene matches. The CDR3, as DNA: TGTGCCAGCAGGCTCAACAGGGGGCGAACTGAAGCTTTCTTT. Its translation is CASRLNRGRTEAFF.

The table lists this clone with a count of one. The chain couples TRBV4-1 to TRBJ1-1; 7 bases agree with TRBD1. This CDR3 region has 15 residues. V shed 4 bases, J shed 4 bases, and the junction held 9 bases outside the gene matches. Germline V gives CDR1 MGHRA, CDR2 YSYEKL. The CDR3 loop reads CASSLRQGISTEAFF. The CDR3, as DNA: TGCGCCAGCAGCCTAAGACAGGGAATCAGCACTGAAGCTTTCTTT.

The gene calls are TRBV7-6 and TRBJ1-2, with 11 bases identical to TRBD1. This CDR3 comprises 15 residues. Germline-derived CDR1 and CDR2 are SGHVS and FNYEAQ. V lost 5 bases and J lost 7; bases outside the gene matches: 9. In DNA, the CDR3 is TGTGCCAGCAGCCCTCGGACAGGGGGCGATCGTGGCTACACCTTC. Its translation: CASSPRTGGDRGYTF.